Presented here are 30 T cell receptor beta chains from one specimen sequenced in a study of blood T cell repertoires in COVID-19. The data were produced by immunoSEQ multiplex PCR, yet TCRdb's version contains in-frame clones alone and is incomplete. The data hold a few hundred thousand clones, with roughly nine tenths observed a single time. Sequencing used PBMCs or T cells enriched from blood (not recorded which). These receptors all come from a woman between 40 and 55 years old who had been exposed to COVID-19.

The CDR3 sequence: CASSQLAGGYNEQFF. CDR3 coding DNA: TGTGCCAGCAGCCAACTAGCGGGAGGCTACAATGAGCAGTTCTTC. This chain uses TRBV7-6 with TRBJ2-1; 12 nucleotides match TRBD2. In germline, CDR1 is SGHVS, CDR2 FNYEAQ. J lost 3 bases, V lost 5 bases, and 2 bases had no gene match. The CDR3 has 15 residues.

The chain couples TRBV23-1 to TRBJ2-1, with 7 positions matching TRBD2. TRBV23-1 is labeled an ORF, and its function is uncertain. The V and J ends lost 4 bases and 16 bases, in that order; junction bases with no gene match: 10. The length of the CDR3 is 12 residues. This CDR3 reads CASSRRAGVIFF. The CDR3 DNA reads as TGCGCCAGCAGTCGACGGGCGGGAGTTATCTTCTTC.

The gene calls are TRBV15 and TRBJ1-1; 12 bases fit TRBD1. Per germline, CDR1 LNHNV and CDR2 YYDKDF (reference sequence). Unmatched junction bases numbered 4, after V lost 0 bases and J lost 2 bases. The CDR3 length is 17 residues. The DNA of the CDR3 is TGTGCCACCAGCAGAGATATAGGGACAGGGGGCAACACTGAAGCTTTCTTT. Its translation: CATSRDIGTGGNTEAFF.

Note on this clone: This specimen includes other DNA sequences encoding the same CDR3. CDR3 nucleotide sequence: TGTGCCAGTAGTATTGGACAGGCGTACGAGCAGTACTTC. Amino acids: CASSIGQAYEQYF. V and J are TRBV19 and TRBJ2-7; the match to TRBD1 covers 7 bases. Germline V gene lookup returns CDR1 LNHDA and CDR2 SQIVND (reference sequence). The CDR3 sequence is 13 residues long. The J segment lost 4 bases and the V segment lost 3 bases, leaving 3 bases of the junction unmatched.

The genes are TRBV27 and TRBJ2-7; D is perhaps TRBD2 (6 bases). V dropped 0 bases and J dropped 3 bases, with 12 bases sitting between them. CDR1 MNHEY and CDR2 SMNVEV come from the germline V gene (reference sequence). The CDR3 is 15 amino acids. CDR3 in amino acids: CASSLSAGSYYEQYF. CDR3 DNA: TGTGCCAGCAGTTTATCGGCCGGGAGCTACTACGAGCAGTACTTC.

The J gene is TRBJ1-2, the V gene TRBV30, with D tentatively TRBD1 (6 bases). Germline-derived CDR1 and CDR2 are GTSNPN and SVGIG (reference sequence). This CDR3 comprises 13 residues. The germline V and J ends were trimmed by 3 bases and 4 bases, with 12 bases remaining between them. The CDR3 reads CAWRDSRFYGYTF. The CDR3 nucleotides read TGTGCCTGGAGGGACAGCAGATTCTATGGCTACACCTTC.

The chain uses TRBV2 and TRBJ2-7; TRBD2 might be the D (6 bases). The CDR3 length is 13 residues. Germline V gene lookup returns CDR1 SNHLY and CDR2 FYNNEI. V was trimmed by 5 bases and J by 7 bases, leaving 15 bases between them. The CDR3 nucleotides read TGTGCCAGCAGTTCCTTACTAGCACGGGAGCAGTACTTC. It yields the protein CASSSLLAREQYF.

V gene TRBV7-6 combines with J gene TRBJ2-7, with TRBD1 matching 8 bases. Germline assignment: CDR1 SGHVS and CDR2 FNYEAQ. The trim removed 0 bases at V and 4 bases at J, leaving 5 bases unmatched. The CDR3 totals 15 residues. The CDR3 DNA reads TGTGCCAGCAGCTTAGCTCCAGGGGGCGGATACGAGCAGTACTTC. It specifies CASSLAPGGGYEQYF.

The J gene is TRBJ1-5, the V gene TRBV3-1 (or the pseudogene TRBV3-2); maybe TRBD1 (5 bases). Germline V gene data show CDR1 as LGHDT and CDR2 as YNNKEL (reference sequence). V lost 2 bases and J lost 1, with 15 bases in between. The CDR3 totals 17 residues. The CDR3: CASSQMNGRVSNQPQHF. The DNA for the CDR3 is TGTGCCAGCAGCCAAATGAACGGCAGGGTGAGCAATCAGCCCCAGCATTTT.

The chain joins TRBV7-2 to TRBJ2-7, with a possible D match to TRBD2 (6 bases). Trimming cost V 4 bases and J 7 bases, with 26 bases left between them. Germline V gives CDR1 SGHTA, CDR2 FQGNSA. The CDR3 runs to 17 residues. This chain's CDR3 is CASSSQGVAVSKEEQYF. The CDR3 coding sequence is TGTGCCAGCAGCTCCCAAGGGGTAGCGGTTTCAAAAGAGGAGCAGTACTTC.

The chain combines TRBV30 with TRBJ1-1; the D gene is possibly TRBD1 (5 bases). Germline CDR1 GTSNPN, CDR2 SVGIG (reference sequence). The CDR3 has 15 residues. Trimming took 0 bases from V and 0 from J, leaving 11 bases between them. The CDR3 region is CAWSVRAGMNTEAFF. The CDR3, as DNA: TGTGCCTGGAGTGTAAGGGCAGGGATGAACACTGAAGCTTTCTTT.

In nucleotides, the CDR3 is TGTGCCAGCAGCCCGACCTCCGGGACAGGGGGCCCCTGGGGAATTCAGTACTTC. Translated: CASSPTSGTGGPWGIQYF. The chain links TRBV11-2 to TRBJ2-4; TRBD1 matches at 12 bases. CDR3 length: 18 residues. Trimming took 5 bases from V and 10 from J; bases not matched to a gene: 18. Germline CDR1 is SGHAT and CDR2 is FQNNGV. The whole variable domain, filled in from reference TRBV11-2 and TRBJ2-4, reads EAGVAQSPRYKIIEKRQSVAFWCNPISGHATLYWYQQILGQGPKLLIQFQNNGVVDDSQLPKDRFSAERLKGVDSTLKIQPAKLEDSAVYLCASSPTSGTGGPWGIQYFGAGTRLSVL.

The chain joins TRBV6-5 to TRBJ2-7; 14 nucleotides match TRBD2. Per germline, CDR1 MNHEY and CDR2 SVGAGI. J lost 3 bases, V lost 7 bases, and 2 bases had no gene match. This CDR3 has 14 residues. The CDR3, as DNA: TGTGCCAGCATGGGGACTAGCGGGAGCTACGAGCAGTACTTC. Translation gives CASMGTSGSYEQYF.

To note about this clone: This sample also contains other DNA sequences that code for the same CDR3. CDR3 region: CASSLTSGSYNEQFF. The CDR3 coding sequence is TGCGCCAGCAGCCTCACTAGCGGGTCCTACAATGAGCAGTTCTTC. This chain uses TRBV5-1 with TRBJ2-1; 9 nucleotides match TRBD2. J lost 1 base, V lost 4 bases, and 3 bases had no gene match. Per the germline V gene, CDR1 is SGHRS and CDR2 is YFSETQ. The CDR3 has 15 amino acids.

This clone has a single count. The chain's CDR3 is CASSSLRGLGEAFF. The DNA for the CDR3 is TGTGCCAGCAGTTCACTCAGGGGGTTGGGTGAAGCTTTCTTT. The chain has TRBV27 and TRBJ1-1, with TRBD1 matching 7 bases. Germline lookup yields CDR1 MNHEY and CDR2 SMNVEV (reference sequence). The CDR3 is 14 residues long. V was pared by 4 bases and J by 7 bases, with 9 bases of the junction left unmatched.

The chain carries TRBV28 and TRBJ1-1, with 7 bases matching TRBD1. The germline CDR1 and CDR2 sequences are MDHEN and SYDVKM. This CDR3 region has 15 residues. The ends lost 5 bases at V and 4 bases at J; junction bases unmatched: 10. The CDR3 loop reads CASSAQTGLGTEAFF. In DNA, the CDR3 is TGTGCCAGCAGTGCCCAGACAGGGTTGGGCACTGAAGCTTTCTTT.

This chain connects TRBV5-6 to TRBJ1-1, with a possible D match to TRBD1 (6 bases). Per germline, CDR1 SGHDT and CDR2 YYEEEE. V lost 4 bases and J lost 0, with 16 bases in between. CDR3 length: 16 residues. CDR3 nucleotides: TGTGCCAGCAGCCTTGAACAGGGAAGGATGAACACTGAAGCTTTCTTT. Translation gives CASSLEQGRMNTEAFF.

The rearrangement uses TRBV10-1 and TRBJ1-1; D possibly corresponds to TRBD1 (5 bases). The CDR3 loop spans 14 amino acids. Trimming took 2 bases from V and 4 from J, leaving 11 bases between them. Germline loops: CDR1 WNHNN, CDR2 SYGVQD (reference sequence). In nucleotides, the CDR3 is TGCGCCAGCAGTGAGGACCAGGGCTCCACTGAAGCTTTCTTT. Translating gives CASSEDQGSTEAFF.

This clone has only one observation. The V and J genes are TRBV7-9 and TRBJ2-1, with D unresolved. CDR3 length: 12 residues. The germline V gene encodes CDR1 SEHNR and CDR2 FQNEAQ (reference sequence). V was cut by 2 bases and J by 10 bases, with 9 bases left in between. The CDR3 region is CASSLTVGEQFF. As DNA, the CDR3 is TGTGCCAGCAGCTTAACCGTCGGGGAGCAGTTCTTC.

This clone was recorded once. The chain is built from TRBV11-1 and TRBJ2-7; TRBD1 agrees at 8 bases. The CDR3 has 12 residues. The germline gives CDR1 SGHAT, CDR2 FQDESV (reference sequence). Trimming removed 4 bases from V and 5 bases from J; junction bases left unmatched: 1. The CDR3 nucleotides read TGTGCCAGCAGCTCACAGGGGGACGAGCAGTACTTC. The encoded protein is CASSSQGDEQYF.

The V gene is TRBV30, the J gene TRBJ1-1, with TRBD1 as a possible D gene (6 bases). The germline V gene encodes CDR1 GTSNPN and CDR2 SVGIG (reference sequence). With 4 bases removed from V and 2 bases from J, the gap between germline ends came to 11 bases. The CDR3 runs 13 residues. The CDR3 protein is CAWNPDRNTEAFF. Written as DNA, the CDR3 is TGTGCCTGGAACCCGGACAGAAACACTGAAGCTTTCTTT.

CDR3 loop: CASSAAGHEADTQYF. CDR3 nucleotides: TGCGCCAGCAGCGCCGCGGGTCACGAGGCAGATACGCAGTATTTT. J is TRBJ2-3 and V is TRBV5-1; TRBD2 might be the D (5 bases). Germline V CDR1 and CDR2: SGHRS, YFSETQ. This CDR3 has 15 amino acids. V was cut by 4 bases and J by 4 bases, with 16 bases left in between.

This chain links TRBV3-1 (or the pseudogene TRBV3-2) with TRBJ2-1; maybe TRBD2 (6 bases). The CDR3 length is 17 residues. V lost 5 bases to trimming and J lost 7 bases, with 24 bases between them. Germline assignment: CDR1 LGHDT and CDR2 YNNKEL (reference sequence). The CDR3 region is CASSSRQFPTRENEQFF. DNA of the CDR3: TGTGCCAGCAGCTCAAGACAGTTCCCCACTCGGGAGAATGAGCAGTTCTTC.

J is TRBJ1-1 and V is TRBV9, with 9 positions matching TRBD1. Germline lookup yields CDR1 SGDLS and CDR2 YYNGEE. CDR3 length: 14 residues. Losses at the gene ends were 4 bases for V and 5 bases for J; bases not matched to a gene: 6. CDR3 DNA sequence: TGTGCCAGCAGCACCGGACAGGGGAGGACTGAAGCTTTCTTT. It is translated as CASSTGQGRTEAFF.

In DNA, the CDR3 is TGCGCCAGCAGGCGGGGGGCGCCCGGCGAGCCCCAGCATTTT. Translating it yields CASRRGAPGEPQHF. This chain uses TRBV5-1 with TRBJ1-5; D might be TRBD1 (6 bases). In germline, CDR1 is SGHRS, CDR2 YFSETQ. The CDR3 consists of 14 residues. V was clipped by 5 bases and J by 8 bases, with 17 bases between them.

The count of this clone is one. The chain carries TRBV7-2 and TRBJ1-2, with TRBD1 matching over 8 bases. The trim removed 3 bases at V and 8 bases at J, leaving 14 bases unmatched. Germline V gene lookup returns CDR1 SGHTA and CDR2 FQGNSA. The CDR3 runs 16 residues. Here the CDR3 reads CASSFLPGGLSGGYTF. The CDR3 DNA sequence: TGTGCCAGCAGCTTTTTACCAGGGGGCCTTAGTGGAGGCTACACCTTC.

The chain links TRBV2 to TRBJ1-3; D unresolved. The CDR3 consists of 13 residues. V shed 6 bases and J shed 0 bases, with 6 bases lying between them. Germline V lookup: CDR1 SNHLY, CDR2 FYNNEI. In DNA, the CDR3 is TGTGCCAGCAGCCCAGGCTCTGGAAACACCATATATTTT. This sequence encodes CASSPGSGNTIYF.

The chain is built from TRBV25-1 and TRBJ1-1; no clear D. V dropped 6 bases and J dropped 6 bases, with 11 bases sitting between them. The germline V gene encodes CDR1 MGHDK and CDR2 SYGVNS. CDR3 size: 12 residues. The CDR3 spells CASSLTGAEAFF. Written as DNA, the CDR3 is TGTGCCAGCAGCTTAACCGGGGCTGAAGCTTTCTTT.

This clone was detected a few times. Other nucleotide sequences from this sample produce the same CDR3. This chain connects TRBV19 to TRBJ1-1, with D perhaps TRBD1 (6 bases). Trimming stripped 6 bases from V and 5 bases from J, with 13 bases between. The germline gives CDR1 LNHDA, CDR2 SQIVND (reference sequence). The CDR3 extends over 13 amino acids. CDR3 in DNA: TGTGCCAGTAGCATACAACAGGGTACTGAAGCTTTCTTT. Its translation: CASSIQQGTEAFF.

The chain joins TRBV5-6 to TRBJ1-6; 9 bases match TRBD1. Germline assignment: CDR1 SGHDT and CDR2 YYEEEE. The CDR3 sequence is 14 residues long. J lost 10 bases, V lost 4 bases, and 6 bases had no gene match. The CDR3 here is CASSTGGPGSPLHF. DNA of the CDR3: TGTGCCAGCAGCACAGGGGGCCCTGGGTCACCCCTCCACTTT.